This section outlines one T cell receptor beta chain sequence together with its context. Each cDNA got a UMI-containing oligo ligated at its 3' end. An equimolar mix of RC1.1 and RC1.2 primed the beta chain across TRBC1 and TRBC2. TCR alpha and beta chains were handled separately starting at the second PCR. TCRdb passed the UMI-ligation and nested PCR reads through MiXCR, listing each CDR3 protein once. Among over 35,000 distinct CDR3 sequences listed, approximately 17% were seen once. This CDR3 spans 13 amino acids. The germline CDR1 and CDR2 sequences are LGHNA and YSLEER. V was pared by 0 bases and J by 13 bases, with 10 bases between. The record originates from a study of quantifying T cell responses using KT2 cells. Study as a whole: Reverse transcription used primers in the TCR alpha and beta constant regions.

The sequenced sample was PBMCs spiked with cells of the T cell clone KT2. The rearrangement uses TRBV4-3 and TRBJ1-6; possible D gene TRBD1, 6 bases. This clonotype was sampled from a human donor. The CDR3 DNA sequence: TGCGCCAGCAGCCAAGACAGGGGAAGGCCCCTCCACTTT. Translation: CASSQDRGRPLHF.